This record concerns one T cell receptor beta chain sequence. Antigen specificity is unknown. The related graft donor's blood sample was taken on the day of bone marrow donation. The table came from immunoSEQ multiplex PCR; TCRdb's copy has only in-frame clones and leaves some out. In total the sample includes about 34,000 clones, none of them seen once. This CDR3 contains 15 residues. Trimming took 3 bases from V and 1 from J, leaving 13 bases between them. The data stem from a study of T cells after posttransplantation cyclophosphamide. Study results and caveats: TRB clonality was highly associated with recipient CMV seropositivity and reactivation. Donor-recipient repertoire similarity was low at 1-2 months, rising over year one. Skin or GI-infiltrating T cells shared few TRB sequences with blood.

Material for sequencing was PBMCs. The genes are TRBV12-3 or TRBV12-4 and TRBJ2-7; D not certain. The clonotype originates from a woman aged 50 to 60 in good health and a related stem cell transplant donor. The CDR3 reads CASSLGRPQSYEQYF. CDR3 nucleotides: TGTGCCAGCAGTTTGGGCAGGCCTCAATCCTACGAGCAGTACTTC.